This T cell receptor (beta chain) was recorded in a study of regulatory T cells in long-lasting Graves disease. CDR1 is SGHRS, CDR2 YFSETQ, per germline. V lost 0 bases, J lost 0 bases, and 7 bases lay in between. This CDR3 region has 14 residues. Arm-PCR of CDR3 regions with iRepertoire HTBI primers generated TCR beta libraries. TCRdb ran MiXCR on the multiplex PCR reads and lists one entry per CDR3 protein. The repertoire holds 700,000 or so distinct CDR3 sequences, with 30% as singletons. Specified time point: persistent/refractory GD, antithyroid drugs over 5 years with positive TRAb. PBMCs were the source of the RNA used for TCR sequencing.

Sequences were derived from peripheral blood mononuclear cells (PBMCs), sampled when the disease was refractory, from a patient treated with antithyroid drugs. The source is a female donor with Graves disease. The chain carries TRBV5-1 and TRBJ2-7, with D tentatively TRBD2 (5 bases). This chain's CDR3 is CASSLDGVSYEQYF. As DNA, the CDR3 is TGCGCCAGCAGCTTGGACGGGGTCTCCTACGAGCAGTACTTC.